The source of this T cell receptor beta chain is a study of shared clonotypes between healthy human individuals. General study findings and limits: Few donors restricted represented genetic and exposure-history diversity.

About this clone itself: Its antigen is as yet unknown.

The CDR3 has 13 amino acids. Germline CDR1 reads MNHEY; CDR2 reads SMNVEV (reference sequence). Between the trimmed V and J ends, which lost 3 bases and 5 bases, there was a span of 8 bases. The method was immunoSEQ multiplex PCR; TCRdb's version includes in-frame clones alone and lacks a portion of them. Of fewer than 850,000 clones in the sample, around 91% were seen once. Source material: memory CD8+ T cells from PBMCs. As to subset: CD45RO+ cells pooled with CCR7-negative TemRA cells. The chain uses TRBV27 and TRBJ1-5; perhaps TRBD1 as D (5 bases). The clonotype originates from a man younger than 35 in good health. Some clones in this sample may be carry-over from other donors' samples. The CDR3 nucleotides are TGTGCCAGCAGTTTCGGGGGGTATCAGCCCCAGCATTTT. Amino acids: CASSFGGYQPQHF.